Sequencing of this T cell receptor beta chain was carried out in a study of CXCR3-negative and CXCR3-positive naive CD8 T cells. The CDR3 covers 18 residues. The germline V gene has CDR1 SQVTM and CDR2 ANQGSEA. Study results and limitations: CXCR3-positive naive cells had more hydrophobic TRB CDR3s than CXCR3-negative naive cells.

In preparing the TRB cDNA libraries, 5' RACE with UMI labels was used. TCRdb re-called the 5' RACE reads, yielding one record per CDR3 amino acid sequence without DNA. The sample includes around 140,000 distinct CDR3 sequences. Note on this clonotype: The target antigen is unknown.

V and J are TRBV29-1 and TRBJ2-3; TCRdb names TRBD2, which stays unverified in the absence of DNA. Sequencing was performed on naive CXCR3+ CD8+ T cells from blood. Subset defined: CD45RO-CCR7+CD27+CD95- naive CD8+ T cells expressing CXCR3 (TNR3+). This TCR was sampled from a human donor in good health. Some clones in this sample may be carry-over from other donors' samples. This CDR3 is CSVVGLAGGLPLDDTQYF.